A single sample gave rise to the 31 T cell receptor beta chains below, sequenced in a study of control samples from healthy donors and cancer patients. TCRdb keeps only in-frame clones here, not all; method: immunoSEQ multiplex PCR. The table shows 130,000 or so clones, with approximately 89% occurring only once. Material: blood. The receptors come from a man aged 60 to 69 in good health.

The gene calls are TRBV7-2 and TRBJ2-1; 7 nucleotides line up with TRBD1. Germline V CDR1 and CDR2: SGHTA, FQGNSA. The trim removed 2 bases at V and 7 bases at J, leaving 5 bases unmatched. The CDR3 covers 14 residues. CDR3 sequence (DNA): TGTGCCAGCAGCTTACCGGCAGGGGGTAATGAGCAGTTCTTC. Translation gives CASSLPAGGNEQFF.

This chain uses TRBV5-1 with TRBJ1-3; D is uncertain. The CDR3 covers 15 residues. Trimming cost V 0 bases and J 0 bases, with 7 bases left between them. CDR1 and CDR2 from the germline V gene are SGHRS and YFSETQ. The CDR3 sequence is CASSLASHSGNTIYF. The CDR3 DNA follows: TGCGCCAGCAGCTTGGCGTCACACTCTGGAAACACCATATATTTT.

V usage is TRBV14 and J usage is TRBJ1-6; D is uncertain. This CDR3 spans 13 amino acids. Trimming removed 5 bases from V and 8 bases from J, with 10 bases in between. Germline V gene lookup returns CDR1 SGHDN and CDR2 FVKESK. This chain's CDR3 is CASSEALYSPLHF. CDR3 DNA sequence: TGTGCCAGCAGCGAAGCCCTTTATTCACCCCTCCACTTT.

The V call is TRBV3-1 (or the pseudogene TRBV3-2), the J call TRBJ2-2; 7 positions agree with TRBD1. Germline values: CDR1 LGHDT, CDR2 YNNKEL (reference sequence). The trim removed 4 bases at V and 0 bases at J, leaving 11 bases unmatched. This CDR3 has 18 residues. CDR3 sequence reads: CASSRITGVVTNTGELFF. In DNA, the CDR3 is TGTGCCAGCAGCCGAATAACAGGGGTAGTTACGAACACCGGGGAGCTGTTTTTT.

This chain connects TRBV12-3 or TRBV12-4 to TRBJ1-2; the D gene is possibly TRBD1 (6 bases). This CDR3 contains 12 residues. Trimming took off 6 bases at V and 8 bases at J, with 13 bases between the two ends. DNA of the CDR3: TGTGCCAGCAGGCCGGGGGCCGGGGGCTACACCTTC. This encodes CASRPGAGGYTF.

The rearrangement joins TRBV4-1 to TRBJ1-5; 7 nucleotides line up with TRBD1. The CDR3 contains 16 residues. Germline V gene sequence: CDR1 MGHRA, CDR2 YSYEKL. After removal of 0 bases from V and 2 bases from J, the junction contained 4 bases not matched to a gene. The CDR3 is CASSQDKGAGNQPQHF. In DNA form, the CDR3 reads TGCGCCAGCAGCCAAGATAAGGGGGCAGGCAATCAGCCCCAGCATTTT.

The chain couples TRBV19 to TRBJ1-2, with no clear D. Germline assignment: CDR1 LNHDA and CDR2 SQIVND (reference sequence). V was clipped by 4 bases and J by 4 bases, with 16 bases between them. The CDR3 sequence is 15 residues long. The CDR3 DNA sequence: TGTGCCAGTAGTAACCCCTCGGGAGCCTTCTATGGCTACACCTTC. This encodes CASSNPSGAFYGYTF.

This rearrangement joins TRBV2 to TRBJ2-2; tentatively, D is TRBD1 or TRBD2 (5 bases each). The length of the CDR3 is 15 residues. The V end lost 4 bases, the J end lost 1 base, and 10 bases lay between the germline ends. Germline V gene data show CDR1 as SNHLY and CDR2 as FYNNEI. The CDR3 region is CASSVTGRNTGELFF. Written as DNA, the CDR3 is TGTGCCAGCAGTGTCACGGGACGGAACACCGGGGAGCTGTTTTTT.

The rearrangement links TRBV27 to TRBJ2-3; the D call may be TRBD1 or TRBD2 (5 bases each). V lost 4 bases and J 5 bases, leaving 16 bases between the germline ends. In germline, CDR1 is MNHEY, CDR2 SMNVEV (reference sequence). The CDR3 contains 15 residues. The CDR3 DNA follows: TGTGCCAGCAGTTATGGCCCCGGGGCTAGAGATACGCAGTATTTT. It yields the protein CASSYGPGARDTQYF.

The genes are TRBV2 and TRBJ2-7, with a weak D call TRBD1 (6 bases). Germline CDR1 is SNHLY and CDR2 is FYNNEI. The V end was cut by 6 bases, the J end by 5 bases, with 11 bases between. The CDR3 runs 12 residues. In DNA, the CDR3 is TGTGCCAGCAGAGGACAGCTCGACGAGCAGTACTTC. Translating gives CASRGQLDEQYF.

This chain uses TRBV6-5 with TRBJ1-3; possibly TRBD1 for D (5 bases). CDR3 size: 15 residues. V was pared by 6 bases and J by 4 bases, with 16 bases between. Per the germline V gene, CDR1 is MNHEY and CDR2 is SVGAGI. DNA of the CDR3: TGTGCCAGCAGGGGGGGACGGACGTTAGGAAACACCATATATTTT. Protein: CASRGGRTLGNTIYF.

The rearrangement joins TRBV10-3 to TRBJ2-7; D call uncertain. V was trimmed by 8 bases and J by 5 bases, leaving 13 bases between them. The CDR3 sequence is 12 residues long. Per germline, CDR1 ENHRY and CDR2 SYGVKD. The CDR3 nucleotides are TGTGCCATCTCAGCCGAAGCCAACGAGCAGTACTTC. Its translation is CAISAEANEQYF.

J is TRBJ2-7 and V is TRBV27; D unresolved. Germline V lookup: CDR1 MNHEY, CDR2 SMNVEV (reference sequence). The CDR3 has 14 residues. V was shortened by 0 bases and J by 3 bases, with 9 bases between the two germline ends. CDR3 region: CASSLSMDGYEQYF. The CDR3 coding sequence is TGTGCCAGCAGTTTATCGATGGACGGCTACGAGCAGTACTTC.

Written as DNA, the CDR3 is TGTGCCAGCAGTGGGACTAGCGGGGGGGCAGTCTTCGGCACAGATACGCAGTATTTT. Amino acids: CASSGTSGGAVFGTDTQYF. The chain is built from TRBV28 and TRBJ2-3; 16 positions match TRBD2. The CDR3 is made up of 19 amino acids. The V segment lost 5 bases and the J segment 1 base; nucleotides outside the gene matches: 9. Germline CDR1 and CDR2: MDHEN and SYDVKM.

Written as DNA, the CDR3 is TGTGCCAGCTCACCGGTGGGGCAGGATGGGACCCAGTACTTC. Encoded protein: CASSPVGQDGTQYF. V is TRBV18 and J is TRBJ2-5; a weak D match, TRBD1 (5 bases). This CDR3 has 14 amino acids. V was shortened by 3 bases and J by 7 bases, with 15 bases between the two germline ends. Germline CDR1 is KGHSH and CDR2 is LQKENI.

V and J are TRBV27 and TRBJ1-3; D is possibly TRBD1 (6 bases). The V end was cut by 6 bases, the J end by 0 bases, with 12 bases between. Germline-derived CDR1 and CDR2 are MNHEY and SMNVEV (reference sequence). The CDR3 has 15 residues. The CDR3 is CASRRAGVSGNTIYF. Written as DNA, the CDR3 is TGTGCCAGCAGACGGGCAGGGGTCTCTGGAAACACCATATATTTT.

V usage is TRBV18 and J usage is TRBJ1-4; tentatively, D is TRBD1 (5 bases). There are 13 residues in the CDR3. Trimming removed 5 bases at V and 5 bases at J, with 9 bases between. Germline CDR1 and CDR2: KGHSH and LQKENI. The CDR3 region is CASSGGVNEKLFF. The CDR3 DNA sequence: TGTGCCAGCTCAGGGGGTGTGAATGAAAAACTGTTTTTT.

The rearrangement uses TRBV6-1 and TRBJ1-5; the D is unclear. CDR3 length: 14 residues. V dropped 1 base and J dropped 3 bases, with 7 bases sitting between them. The germline gives CDR1 MNHNS, CDR2 SASEGT. Here the CDR3 DNA reads TGTGCCAGCAGTGAAGGCGGGATCAATCAGCCCCAGCATTTT. It codes for CASSEGGINQPQHF.

The rearrangement uses TRBV4-3 and TRBJ1-6, with D possibly being TRBD1 (5 bases). The CDR3 extends over 15 amino acids. Germline-derived CDR1 and CDR2 are LGHNA and YSLEER. Trimming removed 0 bases at V and 8 bases at J, with 11 bases between. CDR3 residues: CASSQDTRDHSPLHF. CDR3 nucleotides: TGCGCCAGCAGCCAAGACACCAGGGATCATTCACCCCTCCACTTT.

The V and J genes are TRBV4-3 and TRBJ1-5; no firm D call. The V and J ends lost 8 bases and 4 bases respectively, with 24 bases between them. CDR1 and CDR2 (germline): LGHNA, YSLEER. This CDR3 contains 17 residues. CDR3 sequence reads: CASSPGFMAAKNQPQHF. The CDR3 region has the DNA TGCGCCAGCTCACCGGGATTCATGGCGGCCAAAAATCAGCCCCAGCATTTT.

This clone was detected only once. The V and J genes are TRBV2 and TRBJ1-4, with TRBD1 matching over 8 bases. Germline CDR1 and CDR2: SNHLY and FYNNEI. The J segment lost 5 bases and the V segment lost 8 bases, leaving 16 bases of the junction unmatched. The CDR3 sequence is 17 residues long. CDR3 sequence (DNA): TGTGCCAGCCCGGGCCGACAGGGGAGAGGGGAAAATGAAAAACTGTTTTTT. Translation gives CASPGRQGRGENEKLFF. The whole variable domain, remainder taken from reference TRBV2 and TRBJ1-4, is EPEVTQTPSHQVTQMGQEVILRCVPISNHLYFYWYRQILGQKVEFLVSFYNNEISEKSEIFDDQFSVERPDGSNFTLKIRSTKLEDSAMYFCASPGRQGRGENEKLFFGSGTQLSVL.

The rearrangement joins TRBV2 to TRBJ1-5; 8 bases are shared with TRBD1. Germline V lookup: CDR1 SNHLY, CDR2 FYNNEI. The trim removed 7 bases at V and 5 bases at J, leaving 4 bases unmatched. The CDR3 contains 13 residues. CDR3 sequence reads: CASNGQGYQPQHF. The CDR3 DNA reads as TGTGCCAGCAACGGACAGGGCTATCAGCCCCAGCATTTT.

This chain connects TRBV28 to TRBJ1-1; no clear D. The CDR3 has 15 amino acids. Germline V gene lookup returns CDR1 MDHEN and CDR2 SYDVKM. V lost 3 bases and J 1 base, leaving 12 bases between the germline ends. CDR3 sequence (DNA): TGTGCCAGCAGTTTGGGCACCCCGGGGAACACTGAAGCTTTCTTT. Translated, it gives CASSLGTPGNTEAFF.

The genes are TRBV5-6 and TRBJ1-6; 7 bases map to TRBD1. Germline CDR1 is SGHDT and CDR2 is YYEEEE. This CDR3 has 14 residues. After removal of 3 bases from V and 9 bases from J, the junction contained 6 bases not matched to a gene. The CDR3 reads CASSSTGVLSPLHF. The DNA of the CDR3 is TGTGCCAGCAGCTCCACAGGGGTTCTTTCACCCCTCCACTTT.

This clone was seen only once. The chain joins TRBV24-1 to TRBJ1-2; D might be TRBD1 (5 bases). This CDR3 has 12 residues. V lost 11 bases, J lost 7 bases, and 16 bases lay in between. The germline V gene has CDR1 KGHDR and CDR2 SFDVKD. The CDR3 spells CAISGRIGGYTF. The CDR3 coding sequence is TGTGCCATCTCAGGGCGAATAGGTGGCTACACCTTC.

This clone has just a few counts. The chain couples TRBV15 to TRBJ2-7; D is perhaps TRBD1 (6 bases). The V end lost 0 bases, the J end lost 2 bases, and 11 bases lay between the germline ends. In germline, CDR1 is LNHNV, CDR2 YYDKDF (reference sequence). The CDR3 runs to 15 residues. The CDR3 loop is CATSRDPTGAYEQYF. CDR3 in DNA: TGTGCCACCAGCAGAGACCCGACAGGCGCCTACGAGCAGTACTTC. The variable domain in full, completed from reference TRBV15 and TRBJ2-7, reads DAMVIQNPRYQVTQFGKPVTLSCSQTLNHNVMYWYQQKSSQAPKLLFHYYDKDFNNEADTPDNFQSRRPNTSFCFLDIRSPGLGDTAMYLCATSRDPTGAYEQYFGPGTRLTVT.

This clone was found a few times. The rearrangement links TRBV28 to TRBJ1-3; 7 bases are shared with TRBD1. Germline trimming cut 9 bases from V and 3 bases from J; bases unmatched to any gene: 8. The length of the CDR3 is 14 residues. In germline, CDR1 is MDHEN, CDR2 SYDVKM. The CDR3 protein is CASTGQIYGNTIYF. DNA of the CDR3: TGTGCCAGTACGGGACAGATTTATGGAAACACCATATATTTT.

This chain connects TRBV30 to TRBJ1-2; a possible D gene is TRBD1 (5 bases). CDR3 size: 11 residues. From germline, CDR1 is GTSNPN and CDR2 SVGIG (reference sequence). V lost 8 bases to trimming and J lost 7 bases, with 14 bases between them. The CDR3 loop is CARGASGGYTF. Here the CDR3 DNA reads TGTGCCCGCGGGGCAAGTGGTGGCTACACCTTC.

The V gene is TRBV6-6, the J gene TRBJ1-1, with D uncertain. This CDR3 spans 14 amino acids. Between the trimmed V and J ends, which lost 6 bases and 4 bases, there was a span of 15 bases. The germline CDR1 and CDR2 sequences are MNHNY and SVGAGI (reference sequence). Here the CDR3 DNA reads TGTGCCAGCAGACCGGACTCACGGGGCACTGAAGCTTTCTTT. Amino acids: CASRPDSRGTEAFF.

The chain combines TRBV28 with TRBJ1-2; the D is unclear. Germline CDR1 and CDR2: MDHEN and SYDVKM. The CDR3 length is 13 residues. V lost 11 bases and J lost 4, with 17 bases in between. DNA for the CDR3: TGTGCCGGGCGCTCCGGGTCCAGCTATGGCTACACCTTC. This codes for CAGRSGSSYGYTF.

A single count supports this clone. J is TRBJ2-5 and V is TRBV7-2; 8 bases map to TRBD2. CDR3 length: 11 residues. V was clipped by 4 bases and J by 12 bases; unmatched bases: 4. Germline V gives CDR1 SGHTA, CDR2 FQGNSA. The chain's CDR3 is CASSSGLGKYF. CDR3 nucleotide sequence: TGTGCCAGCAGCTCGGGACTAGGGAAGTACTTC.